Sequencing of this T cell receptor beta chain was carried out in a study of blood T cell repertoires in COVID-19. Overall study context: Spain, Italy and the United States supplied samples that represented acute and convalescent COVID-19. PBMCs, B-cell-depleted T cells, or T cells provided the cDNA or gDNA that made up the material.

CDR3 length equals 16 residues. J gave up 4 bases and V 4 bases, and 11 bases lay outside the gene matches. The germline gives CDR1 SEHNR, CDR2 FQNEAQ (reference sequence). Assay used: immunoSEQ multiplex PCR; TCRdb lists only in-frame clones, some missing. Among 40,000 to 60,000 clones listed, about 80% were seen once. Material for sequencing was peripheral blood. This rearrangement joins TRBV7-9 to TRBJ1-1, with 8 positions matching TRBD1. The sequence derives from a man between 65 and 80 years old with acute or convalescent COVID-19. The CDR3 nucleotides are TGTGCCAGCAGCTACCGTGGGGCAGGGGGCATCACTGAAGCTTTCTTT. Protein sequence: CASSYRGAGGITEAFF. Supplemented by reference TRBV7-9 and TRBJ1-1, the full variable domain reads DTGVSQNPRHKITKRGQNVTFRCDPISEHNRLYWYRQTLGQGPEFLTYFQNEAQLEKSRLLSDRFSAERPKGSFSTLEIQRTEQGDSAMYLCASSYRGAGGITEAFFGQGTRLTVV.